The source of this T cell receptor (beta chain) is a study of blood T cells in healthy people across ages. The authors ran a second PCR of about 7 to 11 cycles using a sample-barcoded 5' primer and a J-beta primer mix. Using its own MiXCR run on the 5' RACE reads, TCRdb lists one record per CDR3 protein. This sample has some 710,000 distinct CDR3 sequences, with about a fifth found just once. V was shortened by 6 bases and J by 4 bases, with 18 bases between the two germline ends. The CDR3 is made up of 14 amino acids. Germline CDR1 reads DFQATT; CDR2 reads SNEGSKA (reference sequence). This chain uses TRBV20-1 with TRBJ1-1, with D perhaps TRBD1 (5 bases). This TCR was recovered from a man aged 70 or older in good health. Sequenced: blood. CDR3 amino acids: CSAPRGAVGTEAFF. CDR3 DNA sequence: TGCAGTGCCCCGAGAGGGGCTGTGGGCACTGAAGCTTTCTTT.